Shown below are 6 T cell receptor beta chains from a single sample sequenced in a study of identical twins. TCRdb used MiXCR to reprocess the 5' RACE reads, holding one entry per CDR3 protein. The table records a few hundred thousand distinct CDR3 sequences, about 8% of them present only once. The same sample was also used in a study of yellow fever vaccine responses in identical twins.

Sequencing was performed on CD8+ T cells sorted from blood. The receptors here all came from a woman aged 18 to 35 in good health.

This clonotype appeared many times. V usage is TRBV5-6 and J usage is TRBJ2-4; D gene ambiguous. Trimming stripped 1 base from V and 1 base from J, with 12 bases between. The CDR3 length is 16 residues. In germline, CDR1 is SGHDT, CDR2 YYEEEE. The CDR3 loop reads CASSLLEDRAKNIQYF. Here the CDR3 DNA reads TGTGCCAGCAGCTTGTTGGAAGATCGGGCCAAAAACATTCAGTACTTC. The whole variable domain, filled in from reference TRBV5-6 and TRBJ2-4, reads DAGVTQSPTHLIKTRGQQVTLRCSPKSGHDTVSWYQQALGQGPQFIFQYYEEEERQRGNFPDRFSGHQFPNYSSELNVNALLLGDSALYLCASSLLEDRAKNIQYFGAGTRLSVL.

This clonotype has at least ten counts. The genes are TRBV20-1 and TRBJ2-1; 11 nucleotides match TRBD2. Germline V gene lookup returns CDR1 DFQATT and CDR2 SNEGSKA (reference sequence). CDR3 length: 15 residues. V trimming: 5 bases; J trimming: 4 bases; junction bases outside the gene matches: 7. This CDR3 is CSALAGGPEYNEQFF. The CDR3, as DNA: TGCAGTGCTTTAGCGGGAGGGCCGGAATACAATGAGCAGTTCTTC.

V gene TRBV20-1 combines with J gene TRBJ2-3; 7 bases map to TRBD1. J lost 1 base, V lost 1 base, and 20 bases had no gene match. CDR3 length equals 20 residues. The germline V gene has CDR1 DFQATT and CDR2 SNEGSKA (reference sequence). The CDR3: CSARARTGTTSSSGTDTQYF. CDR3 bases: TGCAGTGCTAGAGCCCGGACAGGAACCACCTCTAGCTCGGGCACAGATACGCAGTATTTT.

This clonotype has a count of ten or more. The chain combines TRBV12-3 or TRBV12-4 with TRBJ2-1, with a weak D call TRBD2 (5 bases). V shed 3 bases and J shed 2 bases, with 11 bases lying between them. The CDR3 totals 15 residues. This CDR3 is CASSFFGSTYNEQFF. CDR3 in DNA: TGTGCCAGCAGTTTCTTTGGGAGCACCTACAATGAGCAGTTCTTC.

This clonotype was observed a handful of times. The chain couples TRBV2 to TRBJ1-6, with D tentatively TRBD1 (6 bases). The CDR3 is 18 amino acids. The V end was cut by 1 base, the J end by 0 bases, with 13 bases between. The germline CDR1 and CDR2 sequences are SNHLY and FYNNEI. CDR3 DNA: TGTGCCAGCAGTGAAGGGACAGCGTTGAGCTCCTATAATTCACCCCTCCACTTT. It yields the protein CASSEGTALSSYNSPLHF.

This clonotype was counted ten times or more. CDR3 amino acids: CASSFLAGSETQYF. In DNA form, the CDR3 reads TGTGCCAGCAGTTTTCTAGCGGGAAGTGAGACCCAGTACTTC. V gene TRBV12-3 or TRBV12-4 combines with J gene TRBJ2-5, with 9 bases that match TRBD2. This CDR3 region has 14 residues. V was clipped by 3 bases and J by 5 bases; unmatched bases: 4.